The T cell receptor beta chain under discussion was sequenced for a study of neurological immune-mediated disorders. The germline CDR1 and CDR2 sequences are SEHNR and FQNEAQ (reference sequence). Trimming took off 8 bases at V and 11 bases at J, with 21 bases between the two ends. This CDR3 is 14 amino acids long. cDNA was made by 5'RACE with 10-nucleotide random UMIs. TCRdb reanalysed the 5' RACE reads using MiXCR and keeps one entry per CDR3 protein. The table records roughly 65,000 distinct CDR3 sequences, roughly 4.9% of them present only once. This clonotype occurred many times. The sequenced sample was PBMCs. The clonotype originates from a human donor with multiple sclerosis. The donor label of this sample is uncertain. The rearrangement joins TRBV7-9 to TRBJ1-4; possible D gene TRBD1, 5 bases. CDR3 sequence reads: CASEGQQGLGKLFF. The CDR3 bases are TGTGCCAGCGAGGGCCAGCAGGGCTTAGGGAAACTGTTTTTT.